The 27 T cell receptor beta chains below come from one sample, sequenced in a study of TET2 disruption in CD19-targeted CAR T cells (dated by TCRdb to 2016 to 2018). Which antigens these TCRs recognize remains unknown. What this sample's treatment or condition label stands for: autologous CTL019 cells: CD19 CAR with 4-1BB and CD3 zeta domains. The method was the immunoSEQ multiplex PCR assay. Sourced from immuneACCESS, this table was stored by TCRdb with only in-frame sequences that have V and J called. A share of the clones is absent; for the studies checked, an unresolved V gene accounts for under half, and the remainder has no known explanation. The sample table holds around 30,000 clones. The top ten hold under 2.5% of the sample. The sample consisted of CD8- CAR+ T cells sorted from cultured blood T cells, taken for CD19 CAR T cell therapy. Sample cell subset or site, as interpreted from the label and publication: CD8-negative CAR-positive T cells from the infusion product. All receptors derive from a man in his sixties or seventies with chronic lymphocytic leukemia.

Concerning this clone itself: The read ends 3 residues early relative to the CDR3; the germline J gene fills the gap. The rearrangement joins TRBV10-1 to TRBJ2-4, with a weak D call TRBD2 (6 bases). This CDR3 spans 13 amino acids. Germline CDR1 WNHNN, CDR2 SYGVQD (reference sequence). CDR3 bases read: TGCGCCAGCAGCCCCCAACCGGACTATGGT. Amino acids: CASSPQPDYG. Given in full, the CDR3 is CASSPQPDYGQYF.

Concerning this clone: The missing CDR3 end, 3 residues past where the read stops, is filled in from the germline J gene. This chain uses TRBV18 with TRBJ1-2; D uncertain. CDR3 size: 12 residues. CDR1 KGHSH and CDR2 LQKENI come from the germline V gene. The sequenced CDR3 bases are TGTGCCAGCTCACCAAGCTCCTACGAC. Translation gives CASSPSSYD. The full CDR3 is CASSPSSYDYTF.

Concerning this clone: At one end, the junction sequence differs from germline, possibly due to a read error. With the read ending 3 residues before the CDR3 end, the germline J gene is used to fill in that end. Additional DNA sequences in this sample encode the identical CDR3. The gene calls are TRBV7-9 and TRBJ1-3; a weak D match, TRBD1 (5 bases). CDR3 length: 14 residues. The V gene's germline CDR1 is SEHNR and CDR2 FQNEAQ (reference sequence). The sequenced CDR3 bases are TGTGCCAGCAGCTTAGCCAGGGAAGGAAACACT. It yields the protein CASSLAREGNT. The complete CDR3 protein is CASSLAREGNTIYF.

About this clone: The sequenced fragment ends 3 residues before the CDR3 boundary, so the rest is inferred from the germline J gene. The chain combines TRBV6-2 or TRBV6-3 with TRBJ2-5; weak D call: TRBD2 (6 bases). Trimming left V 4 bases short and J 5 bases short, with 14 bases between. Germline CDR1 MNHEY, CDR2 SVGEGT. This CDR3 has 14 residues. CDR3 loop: CASSSPLAVETQYF. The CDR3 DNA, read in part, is TGTGCCAGCAGTTCCCCACTAGCCGTGGAGACC.

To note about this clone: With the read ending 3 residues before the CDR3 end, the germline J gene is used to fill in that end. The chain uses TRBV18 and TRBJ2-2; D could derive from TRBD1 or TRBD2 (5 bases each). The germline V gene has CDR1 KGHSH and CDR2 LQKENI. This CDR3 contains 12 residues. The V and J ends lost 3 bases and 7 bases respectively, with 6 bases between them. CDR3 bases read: TGTGCCAGCTCACCGAGGGGCGGGGAG. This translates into CASSPRGGE. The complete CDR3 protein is CASSPRGGELFF.

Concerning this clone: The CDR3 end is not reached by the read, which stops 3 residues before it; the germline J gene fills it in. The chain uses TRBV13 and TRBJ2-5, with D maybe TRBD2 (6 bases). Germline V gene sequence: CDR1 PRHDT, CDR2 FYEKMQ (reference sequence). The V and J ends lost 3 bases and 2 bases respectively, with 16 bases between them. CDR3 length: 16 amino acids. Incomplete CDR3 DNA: TGTGCCAGCAGCTTTAGGAGGGGCGGGGTGCAAGAGACC. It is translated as CASSFRRGGVQET. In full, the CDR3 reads CASSFRRGGVQETQYF.

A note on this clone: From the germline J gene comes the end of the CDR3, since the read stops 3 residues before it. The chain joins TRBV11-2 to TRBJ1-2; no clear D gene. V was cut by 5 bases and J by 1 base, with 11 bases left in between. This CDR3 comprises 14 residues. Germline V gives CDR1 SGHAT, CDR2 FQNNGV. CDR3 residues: CASSPRTYNYGYTF. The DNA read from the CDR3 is TGTGCCAGCAGCCCCCGGACTTATAACTATGGC.

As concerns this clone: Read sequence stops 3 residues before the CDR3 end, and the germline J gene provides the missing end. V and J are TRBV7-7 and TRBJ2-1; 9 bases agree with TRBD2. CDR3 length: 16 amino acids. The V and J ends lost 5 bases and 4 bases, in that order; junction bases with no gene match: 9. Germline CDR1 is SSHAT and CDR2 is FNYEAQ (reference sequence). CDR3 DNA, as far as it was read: TGTGCCAGCAGCCCCCGCGGGCGGGGGGGGTACAATGAG. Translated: CASSPRGRGGYNE. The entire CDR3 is CASSPRGRGGYNEQFF.

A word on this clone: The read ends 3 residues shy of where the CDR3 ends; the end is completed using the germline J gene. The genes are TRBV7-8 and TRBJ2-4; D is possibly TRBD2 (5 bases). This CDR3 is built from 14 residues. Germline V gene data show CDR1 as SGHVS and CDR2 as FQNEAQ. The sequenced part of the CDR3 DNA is TGTGCCAGCAGCGAAAGGTCTAGCAGAGAGACT. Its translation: CASSERSSRET. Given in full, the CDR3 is CASSERSSRETQYF.

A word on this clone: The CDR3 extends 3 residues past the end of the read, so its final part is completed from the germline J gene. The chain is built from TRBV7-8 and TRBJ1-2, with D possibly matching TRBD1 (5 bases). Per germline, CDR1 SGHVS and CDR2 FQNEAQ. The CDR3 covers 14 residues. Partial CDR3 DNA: TGTGCCAGCAGACCCGGGGGGACCTACAATGAC. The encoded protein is CASRPGGTYND. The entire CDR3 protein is CASRPGGTYNDYTF.

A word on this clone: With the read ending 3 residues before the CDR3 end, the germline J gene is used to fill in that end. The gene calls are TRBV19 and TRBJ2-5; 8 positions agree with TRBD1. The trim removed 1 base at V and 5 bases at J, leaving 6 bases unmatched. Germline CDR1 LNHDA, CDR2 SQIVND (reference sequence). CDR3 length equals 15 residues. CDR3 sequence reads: CASSIGRGLVETQYF. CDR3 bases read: TGTGCCAGTAGTATAGGCAGGGGGCTTGTTGAGACC. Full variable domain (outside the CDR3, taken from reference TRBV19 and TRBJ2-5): DGGITQSPKYLFRKEGQNVTLSCEQNLNHDAMYWYRQDPGQGLRLIYYSQIVNDFQKGDIAEGYSVSREKKESFPLTVTSAQKNPTAFYLCASSIGRGLVETQYFGPGTRLLVL.

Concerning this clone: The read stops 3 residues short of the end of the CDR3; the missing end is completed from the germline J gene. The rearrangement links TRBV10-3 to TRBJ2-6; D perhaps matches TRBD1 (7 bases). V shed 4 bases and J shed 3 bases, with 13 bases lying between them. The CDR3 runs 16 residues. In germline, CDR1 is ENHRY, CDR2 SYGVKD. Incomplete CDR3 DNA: TGTGCCATCAGTGTGCAGGGGGGAGGTGGGGCCAACGTC. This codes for CAISVQGGGGANV. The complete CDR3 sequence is CAISVQGGGGANVLTF.

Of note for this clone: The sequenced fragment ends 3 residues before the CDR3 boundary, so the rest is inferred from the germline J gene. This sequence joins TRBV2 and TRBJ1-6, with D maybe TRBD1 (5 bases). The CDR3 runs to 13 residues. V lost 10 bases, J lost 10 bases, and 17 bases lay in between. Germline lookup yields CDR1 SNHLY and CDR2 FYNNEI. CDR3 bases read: TGTGCCACGACAGAGGCAAATGGGTCACCC. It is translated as CATTEANGSP. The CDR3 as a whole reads CATTEANGSPLHF.

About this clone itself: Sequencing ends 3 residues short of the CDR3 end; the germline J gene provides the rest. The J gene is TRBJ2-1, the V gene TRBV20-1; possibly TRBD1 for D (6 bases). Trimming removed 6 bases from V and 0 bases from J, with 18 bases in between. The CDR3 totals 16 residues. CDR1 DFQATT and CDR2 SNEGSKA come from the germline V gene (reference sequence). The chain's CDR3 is CSARRGGQSSYNEQFF. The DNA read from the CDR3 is TGCAGTGCCCGCAGGGGTGGACAGAGCTCCTACAATGAG.

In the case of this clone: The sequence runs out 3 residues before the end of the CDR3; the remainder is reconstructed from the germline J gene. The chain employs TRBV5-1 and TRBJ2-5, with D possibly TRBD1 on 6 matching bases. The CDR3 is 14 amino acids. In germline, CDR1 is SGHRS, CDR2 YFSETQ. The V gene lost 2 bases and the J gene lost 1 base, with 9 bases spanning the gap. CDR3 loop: CASSFQGSQETQYF. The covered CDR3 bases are TGCGCCAGCAGCTTCCAGGGGTCCCAAGAGACC.

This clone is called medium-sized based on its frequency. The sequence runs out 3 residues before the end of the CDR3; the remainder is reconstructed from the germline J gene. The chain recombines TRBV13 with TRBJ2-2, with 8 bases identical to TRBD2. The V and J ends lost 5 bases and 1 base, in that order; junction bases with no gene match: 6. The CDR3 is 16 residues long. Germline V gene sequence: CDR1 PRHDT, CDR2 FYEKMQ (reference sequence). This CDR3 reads CASSLRAGGNTGELFF. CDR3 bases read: TGTGCCAGCAGCCTAAGGGCGGGGGGGAACACCGGGGAG.

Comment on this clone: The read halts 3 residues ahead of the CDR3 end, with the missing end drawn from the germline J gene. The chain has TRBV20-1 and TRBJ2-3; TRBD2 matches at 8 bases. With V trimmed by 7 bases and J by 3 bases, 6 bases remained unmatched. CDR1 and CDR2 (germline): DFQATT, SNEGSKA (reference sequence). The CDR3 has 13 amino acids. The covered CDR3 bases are TGCAGTGTGGCGACTAGCGTTACAGATACG. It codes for CSVATSVTDT. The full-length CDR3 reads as CSVATSVTDTQYF.

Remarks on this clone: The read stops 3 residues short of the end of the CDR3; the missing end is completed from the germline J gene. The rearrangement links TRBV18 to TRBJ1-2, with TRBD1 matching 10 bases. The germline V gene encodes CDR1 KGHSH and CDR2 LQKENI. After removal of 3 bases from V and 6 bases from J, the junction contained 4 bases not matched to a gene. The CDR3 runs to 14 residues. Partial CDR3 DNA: TGTGCCAGCTCACCGGGACAGGGGATAGATGGC. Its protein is CASSPGQGIDG. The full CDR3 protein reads CASSPGQGIDGYTF.

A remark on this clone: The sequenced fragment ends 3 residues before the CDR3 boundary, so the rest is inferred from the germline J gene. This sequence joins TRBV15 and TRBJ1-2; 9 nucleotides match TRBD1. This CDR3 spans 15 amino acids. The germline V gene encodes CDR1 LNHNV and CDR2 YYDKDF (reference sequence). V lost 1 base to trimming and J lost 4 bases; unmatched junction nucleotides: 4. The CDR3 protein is CATSRGDRDGYGYTF. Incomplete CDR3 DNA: TGTGCCACCAGCAGAGGGGACAGGGATGGCTATGGC. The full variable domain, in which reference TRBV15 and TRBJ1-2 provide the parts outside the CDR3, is DAMVIQNPRYQVTQFGKPVTLSCSQTLNHNVMYWYQQKSSQAPKLLFHYYDKDFNNEADTPDNFQSRRPNTSFCFLDIRSPGLGDTAMYLCATSRGDRDGYGYTFGSGTRLTVV.

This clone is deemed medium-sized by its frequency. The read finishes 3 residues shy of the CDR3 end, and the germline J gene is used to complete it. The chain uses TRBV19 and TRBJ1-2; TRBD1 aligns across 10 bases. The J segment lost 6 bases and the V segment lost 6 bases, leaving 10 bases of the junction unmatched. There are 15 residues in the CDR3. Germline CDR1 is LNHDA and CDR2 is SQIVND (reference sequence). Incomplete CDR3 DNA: TGTGCCAGTAGGGCTCTTCTGGGACAGGGGAATGGC. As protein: CASRALLGQGNG. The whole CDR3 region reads CASRALLGQGNGYTF.

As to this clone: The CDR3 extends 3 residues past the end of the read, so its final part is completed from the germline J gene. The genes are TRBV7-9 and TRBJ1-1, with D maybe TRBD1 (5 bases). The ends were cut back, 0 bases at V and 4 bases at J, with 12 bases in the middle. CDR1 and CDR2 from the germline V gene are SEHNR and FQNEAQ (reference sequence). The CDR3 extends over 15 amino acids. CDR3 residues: CASSLAGREATEAFF. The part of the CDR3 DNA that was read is TGTGCCAGCAGCTTAGCGGGCAGGGAGGCCACTGAA.

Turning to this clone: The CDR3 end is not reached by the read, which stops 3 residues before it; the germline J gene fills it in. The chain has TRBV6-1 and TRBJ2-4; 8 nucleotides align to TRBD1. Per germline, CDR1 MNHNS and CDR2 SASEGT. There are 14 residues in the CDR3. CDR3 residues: CASSEEAGGAGQYF. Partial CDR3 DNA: TGTGCCAGCAGTGAAGAGGCAGGGGGCGCTGGT.

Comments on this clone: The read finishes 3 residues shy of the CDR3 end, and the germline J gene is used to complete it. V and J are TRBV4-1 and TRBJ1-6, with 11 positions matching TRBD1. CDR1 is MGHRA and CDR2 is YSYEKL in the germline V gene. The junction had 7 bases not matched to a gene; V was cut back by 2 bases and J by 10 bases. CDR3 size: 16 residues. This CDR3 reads CASSQTGTGGTSPLHF. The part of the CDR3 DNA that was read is TGCGCCAGCAGCCAAACCGGGACAGGGGGGACATCACCC.

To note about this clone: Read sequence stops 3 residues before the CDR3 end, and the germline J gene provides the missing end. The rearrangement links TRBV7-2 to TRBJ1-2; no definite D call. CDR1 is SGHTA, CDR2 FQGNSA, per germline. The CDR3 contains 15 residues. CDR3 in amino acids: CASSLLVVSTDTYTF. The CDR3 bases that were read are TGTGCCAGCAGCTTATTGGTCGTCAGCACAGATACC.

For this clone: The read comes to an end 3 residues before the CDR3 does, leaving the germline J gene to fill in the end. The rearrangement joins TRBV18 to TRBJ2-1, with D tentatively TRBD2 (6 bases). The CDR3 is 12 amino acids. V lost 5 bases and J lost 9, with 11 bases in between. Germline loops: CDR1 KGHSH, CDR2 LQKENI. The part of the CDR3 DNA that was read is TGTGCCAGCTCAGACGGAGGGCGTGAG. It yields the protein CASSDGGRE. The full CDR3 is CASSDGGREQFF.

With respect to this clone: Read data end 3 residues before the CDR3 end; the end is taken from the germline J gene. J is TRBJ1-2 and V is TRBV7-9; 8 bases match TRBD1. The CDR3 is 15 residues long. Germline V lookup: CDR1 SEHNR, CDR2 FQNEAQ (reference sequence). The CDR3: CASSPTQGAADTYTF. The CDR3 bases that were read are TGTGCCAGCAGCCCCACCCAGGGGGCAGCAGATACC.

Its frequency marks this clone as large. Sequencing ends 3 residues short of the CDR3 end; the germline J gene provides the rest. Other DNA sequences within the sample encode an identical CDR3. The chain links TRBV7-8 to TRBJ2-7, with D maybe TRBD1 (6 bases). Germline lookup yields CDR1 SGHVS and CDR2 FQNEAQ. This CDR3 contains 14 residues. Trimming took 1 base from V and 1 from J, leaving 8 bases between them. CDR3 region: CASSLGTASYEQYF. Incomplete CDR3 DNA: TGTGCCAGCAGCTTAGGGACAGCATCCTACGAG.